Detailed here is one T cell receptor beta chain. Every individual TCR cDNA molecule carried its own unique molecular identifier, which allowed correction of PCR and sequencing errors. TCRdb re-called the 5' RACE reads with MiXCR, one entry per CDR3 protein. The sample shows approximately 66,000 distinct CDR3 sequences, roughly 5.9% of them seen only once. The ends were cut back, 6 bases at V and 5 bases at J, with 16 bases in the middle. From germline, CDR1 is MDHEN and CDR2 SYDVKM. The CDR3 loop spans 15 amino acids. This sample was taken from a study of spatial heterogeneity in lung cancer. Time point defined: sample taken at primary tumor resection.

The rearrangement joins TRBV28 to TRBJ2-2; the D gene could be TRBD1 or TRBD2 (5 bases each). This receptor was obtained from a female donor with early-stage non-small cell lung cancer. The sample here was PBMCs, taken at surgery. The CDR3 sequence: CASSPPGTGTGELFF. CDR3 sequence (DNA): TGTGCCAGCAGCCCTCCCGGGACGGGTACCGGGGAGCTGTTTTTT. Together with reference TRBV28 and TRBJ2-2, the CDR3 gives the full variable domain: DVKVTQSSRYLVKRTGEKVFLECVQDMDHENMFWYRQDPGLGLRLIYFSYDVKMKEKGDIPEGYSVSREKKERFSLILESASTNQTSMYLCASSPPGTGTGELFFGEGSRLTVL.